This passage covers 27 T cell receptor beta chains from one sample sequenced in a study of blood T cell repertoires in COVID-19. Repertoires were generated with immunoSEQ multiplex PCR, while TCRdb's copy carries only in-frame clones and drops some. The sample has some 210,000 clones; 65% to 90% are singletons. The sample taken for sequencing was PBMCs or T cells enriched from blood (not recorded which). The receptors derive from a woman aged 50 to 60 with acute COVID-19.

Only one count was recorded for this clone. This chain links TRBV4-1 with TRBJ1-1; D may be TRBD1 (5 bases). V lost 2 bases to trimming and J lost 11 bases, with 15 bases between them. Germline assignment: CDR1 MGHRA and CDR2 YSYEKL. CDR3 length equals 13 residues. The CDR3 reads CASSQNSGFRAFF. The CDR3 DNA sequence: TGCGCCAGCAGCCAAAATTCAGGGTTTCGGGCTTTCTTT.

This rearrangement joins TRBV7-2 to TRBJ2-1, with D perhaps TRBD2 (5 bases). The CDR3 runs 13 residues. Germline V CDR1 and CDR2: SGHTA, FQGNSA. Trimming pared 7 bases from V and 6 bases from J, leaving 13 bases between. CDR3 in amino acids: CASTFGVPNEQFF. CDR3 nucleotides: TGTGCCAGCACTTTCGGGGTTCCCAATGAGCAGTTCTTC.

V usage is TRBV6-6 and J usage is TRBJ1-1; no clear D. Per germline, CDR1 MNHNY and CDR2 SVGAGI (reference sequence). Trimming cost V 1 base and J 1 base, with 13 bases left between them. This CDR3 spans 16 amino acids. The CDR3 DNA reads TGTGCCAGCAGTTACTTGGGAGGAGACAAGAACACTGAAGCTTTCTTT. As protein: CASSYLGGDKNTEAFF.

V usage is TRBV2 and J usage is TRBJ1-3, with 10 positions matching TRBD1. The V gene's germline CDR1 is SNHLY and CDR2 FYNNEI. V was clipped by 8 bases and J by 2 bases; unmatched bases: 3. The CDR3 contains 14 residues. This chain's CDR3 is CASGGQGAGNTIYF. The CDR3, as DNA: TGTGCCAGCGGAGGACAGGGGGCTGGAAACACCATATATTTT.

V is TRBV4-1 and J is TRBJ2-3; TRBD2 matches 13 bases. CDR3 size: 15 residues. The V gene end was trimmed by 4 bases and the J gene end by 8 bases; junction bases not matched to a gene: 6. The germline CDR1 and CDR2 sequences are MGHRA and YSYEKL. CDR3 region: CASSPTSGGAVTQYF. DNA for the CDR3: TGCGCCAGCAGCCCCACTAGCGGGGGGGCCGTTACGCAGTATTTT.

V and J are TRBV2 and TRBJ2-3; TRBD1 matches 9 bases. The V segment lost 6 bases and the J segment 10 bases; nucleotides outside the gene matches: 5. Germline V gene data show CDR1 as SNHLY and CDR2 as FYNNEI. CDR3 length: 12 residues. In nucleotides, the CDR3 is TGTGCCAGCAGGAACACAGGGGGCCCGCAGTATTTT. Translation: CASRNTGGPQYF.

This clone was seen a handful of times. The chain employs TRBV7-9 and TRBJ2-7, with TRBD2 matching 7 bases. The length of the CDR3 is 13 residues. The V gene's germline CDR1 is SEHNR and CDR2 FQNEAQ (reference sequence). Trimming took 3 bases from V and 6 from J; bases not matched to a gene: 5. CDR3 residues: CASSLGGPGEQYF. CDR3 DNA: TGTGCCAGCAGCTTGGGAGGGCCAGGCGAGCAGTACTTC.

The CDR3 DNA is TGCGCCAGCAGCTTAGGAGGTTGGGGGACTAGTATCGACAATGAGCAGTTCTTC. It specifies CASSLGGWGTSIDNEQFF. The chain combines TRBV5-1 with TRBJ2-1, with 8 bases identical to TRBD2. J gave up 5 bases and V 2 bases, and 15 bases lay outside the gene matches. CDR1 is SGHRS, CDR2 YFSETQ, per germline. There are 18 residues in the CDR3.

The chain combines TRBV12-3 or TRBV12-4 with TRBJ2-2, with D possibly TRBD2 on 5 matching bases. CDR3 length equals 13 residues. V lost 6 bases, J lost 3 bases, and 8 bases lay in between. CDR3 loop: CASRPDYTGELFF. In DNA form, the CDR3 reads TGTGCCAGCAGACCGGACTACACCGGGGAGCTGTTTTTT.

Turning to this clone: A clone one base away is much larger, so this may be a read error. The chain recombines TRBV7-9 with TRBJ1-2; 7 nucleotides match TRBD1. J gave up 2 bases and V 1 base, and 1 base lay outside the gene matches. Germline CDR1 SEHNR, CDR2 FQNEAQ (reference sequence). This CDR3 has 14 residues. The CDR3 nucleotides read TGTGCCAGCAGCTTAGAGACAGGGAACTATGGCTACACCTTC. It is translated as CASSLETGNYGYTF.

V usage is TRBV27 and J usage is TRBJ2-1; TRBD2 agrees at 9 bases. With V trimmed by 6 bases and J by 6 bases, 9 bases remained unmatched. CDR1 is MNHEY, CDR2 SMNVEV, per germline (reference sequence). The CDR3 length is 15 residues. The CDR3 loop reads CASRVGTSLFNEQFF. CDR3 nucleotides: TGTGCCAGCAGGGTAGGGACTAGCCTTTTCAATGAGCAGTTCTTC.

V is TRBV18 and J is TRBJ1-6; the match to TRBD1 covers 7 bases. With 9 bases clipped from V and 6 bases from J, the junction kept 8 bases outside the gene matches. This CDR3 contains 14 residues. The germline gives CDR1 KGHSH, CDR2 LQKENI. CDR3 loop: CASSRDSSNSPLHF. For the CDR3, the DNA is TGTGCCAGTTCCCGGGACAGCTCTAATTCACCCCTCCACTTT.

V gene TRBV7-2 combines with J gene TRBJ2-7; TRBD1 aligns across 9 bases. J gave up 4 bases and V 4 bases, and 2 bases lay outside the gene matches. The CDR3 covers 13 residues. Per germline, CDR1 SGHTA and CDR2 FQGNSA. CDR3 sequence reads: CASSSGTGYEQYF. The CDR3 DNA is TGTGCCAGCAGCTCCGGGACAGGGTACGAGCAGTACTTC. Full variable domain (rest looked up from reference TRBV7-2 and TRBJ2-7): GAGVSQSPSNKVTEKGKDVELRCDPISGHTALYWYRQSLGQGLEFLIYFQGNSAPDKSGLPSDRFSAERTGGSVSTLTIQRTQQEDSAVYLCASSSGTGYEQYFGPGTRLTVT.

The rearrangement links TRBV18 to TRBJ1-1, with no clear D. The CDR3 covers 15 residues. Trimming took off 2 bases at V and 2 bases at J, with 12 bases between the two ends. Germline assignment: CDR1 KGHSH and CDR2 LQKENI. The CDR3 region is CASSPSRQINTEAFF. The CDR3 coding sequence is TGTGCCAGCTCACCATCGAGGCAGATAAACACTGAAGCTTTCTTT.

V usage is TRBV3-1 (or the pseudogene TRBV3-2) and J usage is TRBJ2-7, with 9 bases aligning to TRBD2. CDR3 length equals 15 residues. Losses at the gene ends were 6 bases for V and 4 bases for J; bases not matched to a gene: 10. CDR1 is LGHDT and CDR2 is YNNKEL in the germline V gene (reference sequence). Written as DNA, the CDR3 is TGTGCCAGCAGGGACCTGAAAGCGGGGGGTTACGAGCAGTACTTC. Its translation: CASRDLKAGGYEQYF.

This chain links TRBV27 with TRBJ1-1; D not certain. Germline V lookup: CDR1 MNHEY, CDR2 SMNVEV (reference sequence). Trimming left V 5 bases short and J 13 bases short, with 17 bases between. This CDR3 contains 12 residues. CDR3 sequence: CASSTFPESVFF. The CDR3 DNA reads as TGTGCCAGCAGTACCTTCCCCGAATCGGTTTTCTTT.

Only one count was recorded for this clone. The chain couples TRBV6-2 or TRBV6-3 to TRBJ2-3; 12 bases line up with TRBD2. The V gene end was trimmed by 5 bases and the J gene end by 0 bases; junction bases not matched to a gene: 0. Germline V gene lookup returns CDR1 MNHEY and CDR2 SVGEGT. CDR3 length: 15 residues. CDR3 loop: CASSGLAGSTDTQYF. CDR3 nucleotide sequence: TGTGCCAGCAGTGGACTAGCGGGGAGCACAGATACGCAGTATTTT.

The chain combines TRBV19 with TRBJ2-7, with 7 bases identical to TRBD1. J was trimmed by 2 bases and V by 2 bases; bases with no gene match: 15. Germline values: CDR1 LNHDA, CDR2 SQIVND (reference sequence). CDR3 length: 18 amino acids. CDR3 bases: TGTGCCAGTAGTATAACTTTAATAAACTGGGACAGAGCCTACGAGCAGTACTTC. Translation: CASSITLINWDRAYEQYF.

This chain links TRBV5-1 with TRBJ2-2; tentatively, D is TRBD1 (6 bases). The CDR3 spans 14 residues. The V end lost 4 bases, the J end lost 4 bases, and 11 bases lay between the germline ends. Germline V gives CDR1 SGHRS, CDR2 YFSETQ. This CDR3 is CASSDRPATGELFF. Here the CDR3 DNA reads TGCGCCAGCAGCGACAGGCCGGCCACCGGGGAGCTGTTTTTT.

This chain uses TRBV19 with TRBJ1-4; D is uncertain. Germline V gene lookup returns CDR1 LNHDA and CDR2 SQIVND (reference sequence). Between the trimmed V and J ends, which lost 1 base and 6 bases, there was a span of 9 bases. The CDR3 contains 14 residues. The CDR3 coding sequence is TGTGCCAGTAGTATAGGGGCGACGGATGAAAAACTGTTTTTT. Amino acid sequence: CASSIGATDEKLFF.

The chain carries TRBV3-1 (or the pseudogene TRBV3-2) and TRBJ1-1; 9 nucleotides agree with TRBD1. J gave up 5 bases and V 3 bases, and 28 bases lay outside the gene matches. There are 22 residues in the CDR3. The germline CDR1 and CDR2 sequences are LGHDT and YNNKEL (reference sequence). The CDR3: CASSHLIKAETGGSRGRTEAFF. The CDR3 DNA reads TGTGCCAGCAGCCATTTAATAAAGGCCGAGACAGGGGGGTCCAGGGGGCGGACTGAAGCTTTCTTT.

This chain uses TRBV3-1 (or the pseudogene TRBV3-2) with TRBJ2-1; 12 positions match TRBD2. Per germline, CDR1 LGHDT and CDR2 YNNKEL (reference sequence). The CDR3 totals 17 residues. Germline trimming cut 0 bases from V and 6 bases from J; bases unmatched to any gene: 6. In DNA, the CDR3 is TGTGCCAGCAGCCAAGATGTGACACTAGCGGGGGGCAATGAGCAGTTCTTC. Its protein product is CASSQDVTLAGGNEQFF.

The CDR3 here is CASSFTTRKSTF. CDR3 bases: TGTGCCAGCAGTTTCACGACAAGGAAGTCCACCTTC. The chain couples TRBV12-3 or TRBV12-4 to TRBJ1-2; D unresolved. Trimming removed 3 bases at V and 13 bases at J, with 15 bases between. This CDR3 contains 12 residues.

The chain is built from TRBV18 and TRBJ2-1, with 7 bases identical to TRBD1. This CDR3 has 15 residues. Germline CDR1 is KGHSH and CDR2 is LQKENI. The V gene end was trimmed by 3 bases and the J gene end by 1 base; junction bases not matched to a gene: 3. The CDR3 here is CASSPGRGSYNEQFF. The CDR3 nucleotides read TGTGCCAGCTCACCGGGCAGGGGGTCCTACAATGAGCAGTTCTTC.

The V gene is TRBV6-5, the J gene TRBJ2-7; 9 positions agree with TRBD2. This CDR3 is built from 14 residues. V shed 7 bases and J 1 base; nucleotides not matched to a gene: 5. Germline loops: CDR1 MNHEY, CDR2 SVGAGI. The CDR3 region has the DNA TGTGCCAGCAACCGGCTAGCGGGGTCCTACGAGCAGTACTTC. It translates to CASNRLAGSYEQYF.

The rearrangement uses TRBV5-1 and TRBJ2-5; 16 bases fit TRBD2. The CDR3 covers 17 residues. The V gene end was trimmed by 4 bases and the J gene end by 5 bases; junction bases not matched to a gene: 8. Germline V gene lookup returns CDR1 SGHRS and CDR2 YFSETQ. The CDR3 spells CASSPPGTSGGAETQYF. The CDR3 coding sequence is TGCGCCAGCAGCCCGCCCGGGACTAGCGGGGGGGCGGAGACCCAGTACTTC.

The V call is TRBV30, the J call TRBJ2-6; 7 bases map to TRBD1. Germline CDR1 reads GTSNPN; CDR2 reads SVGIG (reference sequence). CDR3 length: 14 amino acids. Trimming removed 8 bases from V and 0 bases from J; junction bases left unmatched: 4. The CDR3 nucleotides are TGTGCCGGACAGGTTGCCTCTGGGGCCAACGTCCTGACTTTC. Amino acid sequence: CAGQVASGANVLTF.